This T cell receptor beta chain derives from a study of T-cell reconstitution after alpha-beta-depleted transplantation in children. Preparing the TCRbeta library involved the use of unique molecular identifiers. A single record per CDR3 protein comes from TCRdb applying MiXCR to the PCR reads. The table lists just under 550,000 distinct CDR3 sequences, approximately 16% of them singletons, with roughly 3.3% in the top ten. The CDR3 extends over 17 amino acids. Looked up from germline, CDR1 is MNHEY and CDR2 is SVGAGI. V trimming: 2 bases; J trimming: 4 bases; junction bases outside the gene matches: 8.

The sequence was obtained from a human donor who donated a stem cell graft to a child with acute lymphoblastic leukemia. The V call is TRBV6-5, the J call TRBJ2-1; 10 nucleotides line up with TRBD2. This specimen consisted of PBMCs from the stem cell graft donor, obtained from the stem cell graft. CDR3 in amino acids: CASSYTLTSGLYNEQFF. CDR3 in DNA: TGTGCCAGCAGTTACACCTTGACTAGCGGGTTATACAATGAGCAGTTCTTC.